These 26 T cell receptor beta chains were sequenced from one sample in a study of blood T cell repertoires in COVID-19 (dated by TCRdb to about 2020). Receptors were amplified or captured by the immunoSEQ multiplex PCR assay. The source is immuneACCESS, and TCRdb retained only in-frame sequences with V and J called. Part of the clones is not carried over; for the studies checked, unresolved V genes explain less than half of this, and the remainder is unexplained. Recorded for this sample are fewer than 300,000 clones; approximately 90% of them occurred a single time. The ten largest clones capture approximately 2.1% of the sample. Specimen: peripheral blood. Source of these receptors: a woman between 25 and 40 years old with COVID-19, enrolled during active disease.

The rearrangement uses TRBV21-1 and TRBJ2-3; the table assigns TRBD2, which was not confirmed against the DNA. TRBV21-1 is a known pseudogene. The CDR3 runs to 20 residues. The DNA of the CDR3 is TGTGCCAGCAGCACTCCGACCCGACCGGGACTAGCGGGAGACACAGATACGCAGTATTTT. It yields the protein CASSTPTRPGLAGDTDTQYF.

The J gene is TRBJ2-6, the V gene TRBV6-5; TRBD1 is a possible D gene (5 bases). Deletions cut 3 bases from V and 4 bases from J, with 10 bases between. Germline-derived CDR1 and CDR2 are MNHEY and SVGAGI. This CDR3 spans 15 amino acids. The CDR3 bases are TGTGCCAGCAGTTATCAGGGAACCGGGGCCAACGTCCTGACTTTC. This encodes CASSYQGTGANVLTF.

The CDR3 region has the DNA TGTGCCAGCAGCCAAGAGGGGGGGCCTGTAAACGAGCAGTACTTC. Protein sequence: CASSQEGGPVNEQYF. The chain employs TRBV3-1 (or the pseudogene TRBV3-2) and TRBJ2-7; TRBD2 is a possible D gene (7 bases). The germline CDR1 and CDR2 sequences are LGHDT and YNNKEL (reference sequence). V shed 0 bases and J shed 5 bases, with 14 bases lying between them. The CDR3 consists of 15 residues.

The CDR3 protein is CASSEGLKPQHF. The CDR3 region has the DNA TGTGCCAGTAGTGAGGGATTAAAGCCCCAGCATTTT. This rearrangement joins TRBV19 to TRBJ1-5; D call uncertain. This CDR3 comprises 12 residues. The V and J ends lost 5 bases and 8 bases respectively, with 10 bases between them. Germline values: CDR1 LNHDA, CDR2 SQIVND (reference sequence). Complete variable domain (other parts from reference TRBV19 and TRBJ1-5): DGGITQSPKYLFRKEGQNVTLSCEQNLNHDAMYWYRQDPGQGLRLIYYSQIVNDFQKGDIAEGYSVSREKKESFPLTVTSAQKNPTAFYLCASSEGLKPQHFGDGTRLSIL.

CDR3 bases: TGTGCCAGCATGGGGGGAGGGCCCACCCGGCAGTTCTTC. It encodes CASMGGGPTRQFF. The chain uses TRBV28 and TRBJ2-1; 7 bases map to TRBD2. Germline values: CDR1 MDHEN, CDR2 SYDVKM. Unmatched junction bases numbered 12, after V lost 7 bases and J lost 12 bases. There are 13 residues in the CDR3.

This rearrangement joins TRBV19 to TRBJ1-2; 7 nucleotides agree with TRBD1. The CDR3 length is 16 residues. Germline V lookup: CDR1 LNHDA, CDR2 SQIVND (reference sequence). Trimming at V came to 3 bases and at J to 3 bases, leaving 10 bases not matched to a gene. The DNA of the CDR3 is TGTGCCAGTAGTATTGAAGTTGGACAGGAAGACTATGGCTACACCTTC. This gives the protein CASSIEVGQEDYGYTF.

The chain has TRBV7-6 and TRBJ2-1, with 11 bases that match TRBD2. Germline trimming cut 6 bases from V and 5 bases from J; bases unmatched to any gene: 9. The CDR3 is 16 amino acids. Germline CDR1 SGHVS, CDR2 FNYEAQ. The DNA for the CDR3 is TGTGCCAGCAGTCCACTAACTAGCGGGAGTCACAATGAGCAGTTCTTC. Protein: CASSPLTSGSHNEQFF.

J is TRBJ1-5 and V is TRBV15; D unresolved. V gave up 5 bases and J gave up 7 bases, with 9 bases separating them. This CDR3 region has 12 residues. CDR1 and CDR2 from the germline V gene are LNHNV and YYDKDF (reference sequence). The chain's CDR3 is CATSFGKQPQHF. The CDR3 nucleotides are TGTGCCACCAGCTTCGGGAAACAGCCCCAGCATTTT.

As concerns this clone: Likely a read error: the CDR3 ends without its conserved phenylalanine or tryptophan. The DNA is left out, because the CDR3 cannot be placed on it with certainty; the CDR3 is given as TCRdb lists it. The V call is TRBV5-4, the J call TRBJ2-2; the table's D gene call, TRBD2, was not cross checked with the DNA. CDR1 and CDR2 from the germline V gene are SGHNT and YYREEE (reference sequence). From its first to its last residue, the CDR3 has 10 amino acids. The CDR3 sequence: CASSSGLGLG.

The rearrangement uses TRBV5-4 and TRBJ1-2; 12 bases align to TRBD1. V shed 3 bases, J shed 6 bases, and the junction held 9 bases outside the gene matches. Germline CDR1 is SGHNT and CDR2 is YYREEE (reference sequence). This CDR3 is 16 amino acids long. Written as DNA, the CDR3 is TGTGCCAGCAGCTCCTACCGGGACAGGGGGCGGAATGGCTACACCTTC. It translates to CASSSYRDRGRNGYTF.

The chain combines TRBV11-2 with TRBJ2-1, with D tentatively TRBD2 (5 bases). The length of the CDR3 is 13 residues. The V end was cut by 7 bases, the J end by 0 bases, with 7 bases between. Germline-derived CDR1 and CDR2 are SGHAT and FQNNGV. The chain's CDR3 is CASTTSSYNEQFF. The CDR3 nucleotides read TGTGCCAGCACTACTAGCTCCTACAATGAGCAGTTCTTC.

The rearrangement uses TRBV2 and TRBJ2-1, with D tentatively TRBD2 (5 bases). V was pared by 7 bases and J by 5 bases, with 9 bases between. The CDR3 has 12 amino acids. Germline loops: CDR1 SNHLY, CDR2 FYNNEI. CDR3 nucleotide sequence: TGTGCCAGCATGGACTTAAACAATGAGCAGTTCTTC. Translating it yields CASMDLNNEQFF. The whole variable domain, filled in from reference TRBV2 and TRBJ2-1, reads EPEVTQTPSHQVTQMGQEVILRCVPISNHLYFYWYRQILGQKVEFLVSFYNNEISEKSEIFDDQFSVERPDGSNFTLKIRSTKLEDSAMYFCASMDLNNEQFFGPGTRLTVL.

DNA of the CDR3: TGTGCCAGCAGTGGACTAGCGGGAGGGTGGGACACCGGGGAGCTGTTTTTT. Its protein product is CASSGLAGGWDTGELFF. The chain uses TRBV25-1 and TRBJ2-2; TRBD2 aligns across 14 bases. Germline-derived CDR1 and CDR2 are MGHDK and SYGVNS. This CDR3 has 17 residues. The trim removed 4 bases at V and 3 bases at J, leaving 4 bases unmatched. The whole variable domain, filled in from reference TRBV25-1 and TRBJ2-2, reads EADIYQTPRYLVIGTGKKITLECSQTMGHDKMYWYQQDPGMELHLIHYSYGVNSTEKGDLSSESTVSRIRTEHFPLTLESARPSHTSQYLCASSGLAGGWDTGELFFGEGSRLTVL.

This clone showed up just a few times. J is TRBJ1-2 and V is TRBV27, with D maybe TRBD1 (5 bases). There are 14 residues in the CDR3. V was pared by 6 bases and J by 3 bases, with 14 bases between. Germline V gene sequence: CDR1 MNHEY, CDR2 SMNVEV (reference sequence). CDR3 coding DNA: TGTGCCAGCAGACCAGACAGTCCCTACTATGGCTACACCTTC. Amino acid sequence: CASRPDSPYYGYTF.

This rearrangement joins TRBV5-4 to TRBJ2-2; TRBD1 aligns across 8 bases. This CDR3 region has 13 residues. V was pared by 5 bases and J by 8 bases, with 5 bases of the junction left unmatched. From germline, CDR1 is SGHNT and CDR2 YYREEE (reference sequence). The CDR3 sequence is CASSPTGGGELFF. CDR3 bases: TGTGCCAGCAGTCCAACAGGGGGAGGGGAGCTGTTTTTT.

This chain joins TRBV30 and TRBJ2-4; D is undetermined. Between the trimmed V and J ends, which lost 0 bases and 2 bases, there was a span of 5 bases. This CDR3 comprises 13 residues. Germline V gives CDR1 GTSNPN, CDR2 SVGIG (reference sequence). This chain's CDR3 is CAWSVKTKNIQYF. CDR3 in DNA: TGTGCCTGGAGTGTTAAAACCAAAAACATTCAGTACTTC.

This clone was observed a single time. The chain couples TRBV7-2 to TRBJ2-3, with D possibly being TRBD1 (5 bases). The V gene lost 1 base and the J gene lost 1 base, with 9 bases spanning the gap. The CDR3 sequence is 15 residues long. CDR1 SGHTA and CDR2 FQGNSA come from the germline V gene. CDR3 region: CASSLEGVGTDTQYF. CDR3 nucleotide sequence: TGTGCCAGCAGCTTAGAAGGGGTCGGCACAGATACGCAGTATTTT.

The chain carries TRBV30 and TRBJ1-5; D remains unclear. The germline CDR1 and CDR2 sequences are GTSNPN and SVGIG (reference sequence). The V and J ends lost 2 bases and 2 bases respectively, with 4 bases between them. CDR3 length equals 12 residues. CDR3 bases: TGTGCCTGGAGTCGGGGCAATCAGCCCCAGCATTTT. This translates into CAWSRGNQPQHF.

The sample holds a few counts of this clone. The chain uses TRBV30 and TRBJ2-2, with D maybe TRBD2 (7 bases). Germline V lookup: CDR1 GTSNPN, CDR2 SVGIG (reference sequence). The CDR3 spans 16 residues. The V and J ends lost 3 bases and 4 bases respectively, with 18 bases between them. The CDR3 spells CAWRGGLAVPTGELFF. CDR3 sequence (DNA): TGTGCCTGGAGGGGGGGCCTAGCGGTCCCCACCGGGGAGCTGTTTTTT.

The chain has TRBV5-1 and TRBJ2-1; 7 bases align to TRBD2. The trim removed 4 bases at V and 6 bases at J, leaving 10 bases unmatched. The V gene's germline CDR1 is SGHRS and CDR2 YFSETQ. The CDR3 totals 15 residues. In nucleotides, the CDR3 is TGCGCCAGCAGCCCCGGGACGGGAGGTTTCAATGAGCAGTTCTTC. Translated, it gives CASSPGTGGFNEQFF.

The chain's CDR3 is CASSTLGGSNQPQHF. The CDR3 region has the DNA TGTGCCAGTAGTACTCTGGGGGGGAGCAATCAGCCCCAGCATTTT. The rearrangement uses TRBV19 and TRBJ1-5; a possible D gene is TRBD1 (5 bases). The V and J ends lost 4 bases and 1 base respectively, with 11 bases between them. The CDR3 covers 15 residues. Germline loops: CDR1 LNHDA, CDR2 SQIVND (reference sequence).

The V call is TRBV30, the J call TRBJ1-2; D is unclear. Trimming stripped 7 bases from V and 3 bases from J, with 12 bases between. The CDR3 spans 12 residues. Germline assignment: CDR1 GTSNPN and CDR2 SVGIG (reference sequence). CDR3 bases: TGTGCCTCCCGAAGGGAGGACTATGGCTACACCTTC. This sequence encodes CASRREDYGYTF.

The chain employs TRBV27 and TRBJ1-4; no clear D. The CDR3 has 14 residues. The V gene lost 10 bases and the J gene lost 3 bases, with 15 bases spanning the gap. Germline CDR1 MNHEY, CDR2 SMNVEV (reference sequence). The chain's CDR3 is CATRSGRANEKLFF. CDR3 in DNA: TGTGCCACCCGTTCGGGGAGGGCTAATGAAAAACTGTTTTTT.

The chain joins TRBV4-1 to TRBJ2-1; 7 bases match TRBD2. CDR1 is MGHRA, CDR2 YSYEKL, per germline. Losses at the gene ends were 4 bases for V and 8 bases for J; bases not matched to a gene: 14. This CDR3 is built from 16 residues. For the CDR3, the DNA is TGCGCCAGCAGCCGGCAATGGGGGGAGGGAGGGGATGAGCAGTTCTTC. Its translation: CASSRQWGEGGDEQFF.

The chain couples TRBV30 to TRBJ2-2; D perhaps matches TRBD1 (5 bases). CDR3 length: 14 amino acids. V was pared by 4 bases and J by 2 bases, with 11 bases between. Germline assignment: CDR1 GTSNPN and CDR2 SVGIG (reference sequence). The CDR3 DNA sequence: TGTGCCTGGAAAGGACGGACAAACACCGGGGAGCTGTTTTTT. It specifies CAWKGRTNTGELFF.

The chain links TRBV19 to TRBJ2-7, with 11 bases aligning to TRBD2. There are 16 residues in the CDR3. Germline assignment: CDR1 LNHDA and CDR2 SQIVND (reference sequence). V lost 5 bases to trimming and J lost 2 bases; unmatched junction nucleotides: 8. CDR3 DNA sequence: TGTGCCAGTAGTCCGATTAGCGGGAGGGGAACCTACGAGCAGTACTTC. Translating gives CASSPISGRGTYEQYF. The whole variable domain, filled in from reference TRBV19 and TRBJ2-7, reads DGGITQSPKYLFRKEGQNVTLSCEQNLNHDAMYWYRQDPGQGLRLIYYSQIVNDFQKGDIAEGYSVSREKKESFPLTVTSAQKNPTAFYLCASSPISGRGTYEQYFGPGTRLTVT.